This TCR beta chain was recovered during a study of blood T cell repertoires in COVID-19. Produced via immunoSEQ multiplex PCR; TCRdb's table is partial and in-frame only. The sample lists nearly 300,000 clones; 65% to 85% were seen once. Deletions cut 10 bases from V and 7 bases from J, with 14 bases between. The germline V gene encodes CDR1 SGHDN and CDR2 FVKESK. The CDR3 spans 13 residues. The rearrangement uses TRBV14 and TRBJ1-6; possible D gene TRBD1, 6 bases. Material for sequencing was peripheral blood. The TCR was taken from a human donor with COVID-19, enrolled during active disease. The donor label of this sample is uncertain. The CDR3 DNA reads TGTGCCACAGGGGTCGGTAGAAATTCACCCCTCCACTTT. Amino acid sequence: CATGVGRNSPLHF.